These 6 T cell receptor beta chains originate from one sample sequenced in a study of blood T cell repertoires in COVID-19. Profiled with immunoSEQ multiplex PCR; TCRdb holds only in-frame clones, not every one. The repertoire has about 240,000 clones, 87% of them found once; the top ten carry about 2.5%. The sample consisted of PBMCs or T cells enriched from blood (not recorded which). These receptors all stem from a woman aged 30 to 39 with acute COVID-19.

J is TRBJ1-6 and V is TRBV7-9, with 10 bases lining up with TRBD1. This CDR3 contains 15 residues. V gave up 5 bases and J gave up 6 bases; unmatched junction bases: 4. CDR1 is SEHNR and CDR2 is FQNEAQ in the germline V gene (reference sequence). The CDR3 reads CASSDDRGPNSPLHF. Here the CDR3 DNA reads TGTGCCAGCAGCGACGACAGGGGGCCTAATTCACCCCTCCACTTT.

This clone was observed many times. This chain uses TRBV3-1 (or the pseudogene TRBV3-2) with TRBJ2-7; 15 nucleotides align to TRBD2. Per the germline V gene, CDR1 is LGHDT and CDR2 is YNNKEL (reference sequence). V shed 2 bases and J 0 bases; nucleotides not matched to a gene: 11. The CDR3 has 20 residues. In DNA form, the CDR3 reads TGTGCCAGCAGCCAACCGACGGGACTAGCGGGGGGCGGGAGCTCCTACGAGCAGTACTTC. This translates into CASSQPTGLAGGGSSYEQYF.

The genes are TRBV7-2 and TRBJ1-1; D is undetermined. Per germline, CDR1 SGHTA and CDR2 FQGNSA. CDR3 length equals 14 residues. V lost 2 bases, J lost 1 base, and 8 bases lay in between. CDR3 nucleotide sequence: TGTGCCAGCAGCTTATCCGGGTCGAACACTGAAGCTTTCTTT. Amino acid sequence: CASSLSGSNTEAFF.

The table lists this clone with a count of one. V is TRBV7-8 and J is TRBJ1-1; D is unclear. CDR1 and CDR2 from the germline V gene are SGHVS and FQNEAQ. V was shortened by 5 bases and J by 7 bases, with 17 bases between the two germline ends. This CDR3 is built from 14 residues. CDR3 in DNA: TGTGCCAGCAGCCTTTGGACTCATCCAAATGAAGCTTTCTTT. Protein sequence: CASSLWTHPNEAFF.

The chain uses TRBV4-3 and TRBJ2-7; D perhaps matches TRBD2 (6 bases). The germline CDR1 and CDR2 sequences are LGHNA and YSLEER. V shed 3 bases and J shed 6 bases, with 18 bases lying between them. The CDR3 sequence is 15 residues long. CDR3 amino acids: CASSHLPKTEGEQYF. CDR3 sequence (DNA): TGCGCCAGCAGCCACCTCCCGAAGACGGAGGGCGAGCAGTACTTC.

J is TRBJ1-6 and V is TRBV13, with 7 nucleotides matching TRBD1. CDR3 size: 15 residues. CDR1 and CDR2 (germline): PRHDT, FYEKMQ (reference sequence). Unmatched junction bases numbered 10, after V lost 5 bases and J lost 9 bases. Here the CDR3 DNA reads TGTGCCAGCAGCACCAGGGGGTACGGGGGTTCACCCCTCCACTTT. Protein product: CASSTRGYGGSPLHF.